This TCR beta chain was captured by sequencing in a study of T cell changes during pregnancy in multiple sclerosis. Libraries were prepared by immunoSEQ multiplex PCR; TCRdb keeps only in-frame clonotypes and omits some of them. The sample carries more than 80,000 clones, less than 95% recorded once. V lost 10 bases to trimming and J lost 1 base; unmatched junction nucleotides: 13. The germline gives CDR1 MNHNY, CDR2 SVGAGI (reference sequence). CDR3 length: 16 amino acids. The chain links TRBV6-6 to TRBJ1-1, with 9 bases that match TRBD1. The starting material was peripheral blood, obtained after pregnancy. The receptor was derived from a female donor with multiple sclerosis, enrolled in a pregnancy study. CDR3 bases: TGTGCCAACAGGCGAGTACAGGGGGCCGCGAACACTGAAGCTTTCTTT. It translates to CANRRVQGAANTEAFF.